This T cell receptor beta chain was sequenced during a study of blood T cell repertoires in COVID-19. Looking at the study overall: PBMCs, B-cell-depleted T cells, or T cells were the source of the cDNA or gDNA that made up the material.

Patients from Seattle were sampled longitudinally, starting during active infection. J gave up 6 bases and V 4 bases, and 12 bases lay outside the gene matches. CDR1 and CDR2 from the germline V gene are KGHSH and LQKENI. This CDR3 has 15 amino acids. Assay: immunoSEQ multiplex PCR; the TCRdb copy retains only in-frame clones and omits some. The sample has over 400,000 clones, 85% to 90% seen once. This TCR derives from a woman aged 50 to 60 with COVID-19, enrolled during active disease. The chain uses TRBV18 and TRBJ2-7; TRBD1 aligns across 7 bases. Sequencing used peripheral blood. The CDR3 spells CASSLHPQTGPEQYF. The DNA of the CDR3 is TGTGCCAGCTCACTTCATCCCCAGACAGGGCCCGAGCAGTACTTC.